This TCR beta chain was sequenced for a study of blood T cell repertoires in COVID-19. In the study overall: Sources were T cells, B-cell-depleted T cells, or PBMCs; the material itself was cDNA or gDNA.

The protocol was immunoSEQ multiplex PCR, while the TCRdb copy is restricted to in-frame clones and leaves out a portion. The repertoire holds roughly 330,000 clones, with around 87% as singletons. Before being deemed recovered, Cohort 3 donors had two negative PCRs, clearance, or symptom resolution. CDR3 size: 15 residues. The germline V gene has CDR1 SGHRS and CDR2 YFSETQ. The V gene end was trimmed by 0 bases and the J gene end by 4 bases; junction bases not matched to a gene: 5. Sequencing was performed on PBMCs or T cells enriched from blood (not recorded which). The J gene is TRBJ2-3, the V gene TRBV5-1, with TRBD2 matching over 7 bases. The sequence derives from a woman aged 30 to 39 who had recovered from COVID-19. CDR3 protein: CASSLGLAVSDTQYF. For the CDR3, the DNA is TGCGCCAGCAGCTTGGGGCTAGCGGTATCAGATACGCAGTATTTT. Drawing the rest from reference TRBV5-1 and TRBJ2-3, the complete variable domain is KAGVTQTPRYLIKTRGQQVTLSCSPISGHRSVSWYQQTPGQGLQFLFEYFSETQRNKGNFPGRFSGRQFSNSRSEMNVSTLELGDSALYLCASSLGLAVSDTQYFGPGTRLTVL.